Sequencing of this T cell receptor (beta chain) was carried out in a study of cytomegalovirus exposure and HLA in healthy donors. Study background: HLA-typed donors contributed around 88 million unique TCRs, which were held in an early data release.

The CDR3 totals 13 residues. Looked up from germline, CDR1 is SNHLY and CDR2 is FYNNEI. V was pared by 6 bases and J by 4 bases, with 12 bases between. Study-wide findings and caveats: The study had only CMV serostatus as immune exposure information. When a later analysis was performed, an Asian-associated ancestry cluster reportedly had fewer N-insertions than the approximately 690-donor mean. Later, TCR association rates were found to vary by HLA locus, highest for DRB1 and lowest for HLA-C.

There are a few counts of this clone. The antigen remains unidentified. PCR amplification relied on 60 Vbeta primers (plus 13 Jbeta primers). Using immunoSEQ multiplex PCR, the repertoire was profiled, and TCRdb retains in-frame clones only, with some absent. The sample contains approximately 91,000 clones, roughly two thirds of which appear only once. The receptor comes from a female donor in good health and CMV-seronegative. The sample was PBMCs. V and J are TRBV2 and TRBJ1-2; maybe TRBD1 (5 bases). CDR3 sequence: CASRGGSAYGYTF. CDR3 in DNA: TGTGCCAGCAGGGGGGGGTCGGCCTATGGCTACACCTTC.